This T cell receptor beta chain is from a study of blood T cell repertoires in COVID-19 (dated by TCRdb to 2018 to 2020). About the study as a whole: Collaborator samples came from the United States, Italy and Spain and covered acute and convalescent phases of COVID-19. The dataset comprised deeply sampled blood TCRbeta repertoires from subjects exposed to, actively infected with, or recovered from COVID-19. Samples came from the ongoing ImmuneRACE study (first 160 participants) plus 1,254 subjects from 6 global collaborators. HLA class I and class II types, where available, came from metadata supplied by the sample provider rather than from assay-based typing. Sample metadata almost always included a de-identified subject ID, COVID-19 status, age in years and sex. The material from the prospective study consisted of cDNA or gDNA derived from T cells, B-cell-depleted T cells, or PBMCs. The repertoires were released in a freely available public database intended as a resource for research on the immune response to SARS-CoV-2.

Whole blood was collected in K2EDTA tubes by collaborating institutions according to the institutions' own protocols. Collaborator samples were shipped for TCRbeta analysis as frozen whole blood, isolated PBMCs, or DNA extracted from either sample type. The sample holds one count of this clone. Its recognized antigen is unknown. No base-level quality is on record; no much larger clone is a single base apart. The CDR3 spans 14 residues, from the cysteine through the phenylalanine. Solely the CDR3 DNA is kept, with 42 bases framed from the first base. The germline V gene sets CDR1 to ENHRY and CDR2 to SYGVKD. V and J are truncated by 4 bases and 4 bases respectively, leaving an intervening sequence of 14 bases. TCRbeta CDR3 regions were amplified from genomic DNA by means of the immunoSEQ Assay, a bias-controlled multiplex PCR. Per the original workflow: The number of nucleated cells in each sample was estimated by amplification of reference gene primers within the assay. To quantify the absolute abundance of each unique TCRbeta CDR3 rearrangement, sequence reads were collapsed and filtered. Productive Simpson clonality was computed per sample as the square root of Simpson's diversity index over productive rearrangements. Sourced from immuneACCESS, this table was stored by TCRdb with only in-frame sequences that have V and J called. A share of the clones is absent; for the studies checked, an unresolved V gene accounts for under half, and the remainder has no known explanation. V and J calls and clone size come straight from that table; D and trimming were deduced from the DNA. For this sample there are approximately 140,000 clones; 70% to 90% appear just once. The ten largest clonotypes hold more than 2% of the sample.

Results and caveats for the whole study, not just this receptor: How much clinical and demographic metadata was included differed by source and by participant, and the metadata was provided uncurated.

The receptor was derived from a man between 65 and 79 years old with active COVID-19. Input material: peripheral blood. This chain is built from TRBV10-3 and TRBJ2-7, and TRBD2 may be the D gene, going by 6 matching bases. The CDR3 is CAISGGVPEYEQYF. The sequenced DNA is TGTGCCATCAGTGGCGGGGTTCCGGAGTACGAGCAGTACTTC.